This TCR beta chain was recovered during a study of blood T cell repertoires in COVID-19. Authors' data handling: Amplification with reference gene primers provided the estimates of nucleated cell counts. Profiled with immunoSEQ multiplex PCR; TCRdb holds only in-frame clones, not every one. V and J calls and clone size are copied from that table; D and trimming were computed from the DNA. The top ten clones hold approximately 0.93% of a sample with 190,000 or so clones, around 87% of them seen once. The CDR3 contains 13 residues. V gave up 6 bases and J gave up 4 bases, with 12 bases separating them. Germline CDR1 is MNHEY and CDR2 is SVGAGI.

The TCR was taken from a woman aged 18 to 35 who had recovered from COVID-19. The V and J genes are TRBV6-5 and TRBJ1-1; D is possibly TRBD1 (6 bases). Sequenced input: peripheral blood. CDR3 residues: CASRGRGTTEAFF. The CDR3, as DNA: TGTGCCAGCAGGGGGAGGGGGACCACTGAAGCTTTCTTT.